This TCR beta chain originates from a study of shared clonotypes between healthy human individuals. The CDR3 has 17 residues. V dropped 6 bases and J dropped 2; count of bases not matched to a gene: 13. Germline CDR1 and CDR2: SNHLY and FYNNEI. Sequenced by immunoSEQ multiplex PCR; TCRdb stores in-frame clones only, minus some. Of roughly 2,000,000 clones listed, just under 95% were seen once; the top ten hold approximately 1.7%. Naive CD8 isolation took CD45RO-negative cells positively selected for CCR7 and excluded terminally differentiated effector memory CD45RA+ cells. The clonotype originates from a man aged 18 to 30 in good health. Some clones in this sample may be carry-over from other donors' samples. Material: naive CD8+ T cells from PBMCs. The chain carries TRBV2 and TRBJ2-7, with TRBD1 matching over 10 bases. The CDR3 nucleotides are TGTGCCAGCAGCCTGACCCCCCGGGACAGGGGCACCTACGAGCAGTACTTC. This translates into CASSLTPRDRGTYEQYF.